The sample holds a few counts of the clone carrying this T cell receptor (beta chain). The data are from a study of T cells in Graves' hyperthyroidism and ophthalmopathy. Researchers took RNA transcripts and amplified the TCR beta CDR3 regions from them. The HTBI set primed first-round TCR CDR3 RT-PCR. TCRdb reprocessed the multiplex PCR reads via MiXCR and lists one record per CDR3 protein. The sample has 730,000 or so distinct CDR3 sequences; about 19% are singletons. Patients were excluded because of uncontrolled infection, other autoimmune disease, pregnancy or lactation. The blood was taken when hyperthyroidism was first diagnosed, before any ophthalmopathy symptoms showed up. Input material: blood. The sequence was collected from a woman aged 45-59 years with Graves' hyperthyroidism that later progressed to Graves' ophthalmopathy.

The CDR3 sequence: CASSETGYNYGYTF. The CDR3 DNA reads as TGTGCCAGCAGTGAGACAGGGTATAACTATGGCTACACCTTC. This sequence joins TRBV6-1 and TRBJ1-2; TRBD1 agrees at 7 bases. Germline V lookup: CDR1 MNHNS, CDR2 SASEGT. The V segment lost 3 bases and the J segment 1 base; nucleotides outside the gene matches: 2. The CDR3 covers 14 residues.